This record concerns one T cell receptor beta chain sequence. Its antigen target is currently unknown. Within one base of it there is no much larger clone, and no base qualities were kept. TCRbeta CDR3 regions were amplified from genomic DNA using the immunoSEQ Assay, a bias-controlled multiplex PCR. Per the original workflow: The number of nucleated cells in each sample was estimated by amplification of reference gene primers within the assay. To quantify the absolute abundance of each unique TCRbeta CDR3 rearrangement, sequence reads were collapsed and filtered. For each sample, productive Simpson clonality was calculated by taking the square root of Simpson's diversity index across productive rearrangements. TCRdb stores this immuneACCESS table with in-frame sequences only. Part of the clones is absent; in the studies checked, under half of the shortfall reflects unresolved V genes, and no reason is known for the rest. The D gene and trimming were derived from the DNA, and the V and J assignments and clone size from that table. The sample table shows 150,000 to 200,000 clones, and 87% are seen once. The biggest ten clones account for 1.6% of the sample.

The record originates from a study of blood T cell repertoires in COVID-19 (TCRdb year 2020). Describing the broader study: Samples covering the acute and convalescent phases of COVID-19 were provided by collaborators in the United States, Italy and Spain. The prospective study material was composed of cDNA or gDNA derived from T cells, B-cell-depleted T cells, or PBMCs. The dataset comprised deeply sampled blood TCRbeta repertoires from subjects exposed to, actively infected with, or recovered from COVID-19. The repertoires were released in a freely available public database intended as a resource for research on the immune response to SARS-CoV-2. The samples were drawn from the first 160 participants of the ongoing ImmuneRACE study and from 1,254 subjects provided by 6 global collaborators. Nearly every sample came with metadata listing a de-identified subject ID, COVID-19 status, age in years and sex. Where available, HLA class I and class II types were obtained from metadata supplied by the sample provider rather than from assay-based typing. Points the paper makes about the study in general: How much clinical and demographic metadata was included differed by source and by participant, and the metadata was provided uncurated.

Including cysteine and phenylalanine, the CDR3 has 11 amino acids. Here the CDR3 DNA is all that survives: 33 bases in frame from base 1. Based on the germline V gene, the CDR1 and CDR2 sequences are SGHRS and YFSETQ. Trimming costs V 2 bases and J 6 bases, and their ends lie 5 bases apart. Whole blood was collected in K2EDTA tubes by collaborating institutions according to the institutions' own protocols. For TCRbeta analysis, collaborator samples were shipped as frozen whole blood, as isolated PBMCs, or as DNA extracted from either sample type. Sequenced sample: peripheral blood. The sequence was collected from a woman aged 45-65 years with acute or convalescent COVID-19. Recombination connected TRBV5-1 to TRBJ1-2, with TRBD1 tentatively as D gene (5 bases match). The DNA is TGCGCCAGCAGCTTCAGGGATGGCTACACCTTC. Translation gives CASSFRDGYTF.